This T cell receptor (beta chain) originates from a study of T cell responses to AZD1222 COVID-19 vaccine (dated by TCRdb to the early 2020s). With respect to the entire study: TCR sequencing covered 230 or so trial participants: 207 given two doses of AZD1222 and approximately 26 given two doses of MenACWY control vaccine. Enrollment into the trials was organized by age into subgroups of 18-55, 56-69 and 70-plus years, and those subgroups contained 148, 28 and 57 TCR-sequenced participants, respectively. Findings and caveats that apply to the study as a whole: No day 14 peak-response samples were available, so repertoires were characterized only after the peak T cell response. Epitopes outside the regions mutated in the B.1.351 and B.1.1.7 variants were reportedly recognized by nearly half of the unique spike-specific TCRs. Spike-specific TCR breadth and depth rose significantly after two AZD1222 doses compared with day 0 and with MenACWY recipients. In the small 56-69-year group, the increase in depth fell short of significance, most likely because of low power. Only six or seven AZD1222 recipients were SARS-CoV-2 seropositive at baseline, limiting conclusions about previously exposed vaccinees. Vaccine-associated CD4 TCRs spanned the whole spike protein, with dominant responses in regions 160-218 and 743-854. Participants were mostly white British and included more females than males, and it was suggested by the authors that clonal diversity may have been underestimated.

The CDR3 regions of human TCRbeta chains were analyzed by immunosequencing. Concerning the study's data processing: Repertoire TCRs were matched against a reference library of SARS-CoV-2-specific TCRs generated with the MIRA antigen-specificity platform. Breadth was defined as the fraction of unique TCRs that were SARS-CoV-2-associated. Depth was defined as the fraction of total T cells that were SARS-CoV-2-associated. Each spike-specific TCR was assigned to its reactive spike region and to a CD4 or CD8 class using the MIRA data. Log10-transformed breadth and depth values were compared by one-way ANOVA with Sidak's multiple comparisons tests. Entries here come from immuneACCESS through TCRdb and include only in-frame sequences with V and J called. Some clones fail to appear in such tables; in the studies checked, an unresolved V gene covers under half of the shortfall, and the cause of the remainder is unknown. V and J calls and clone size are those listed in that table; D and trimming were worked out from the DNA. This sample has 150,000 or so clones in its table, and 90% to 95% of those were observed once. The leading ten clones occupy about 1.6% of the sample.

In light of the paper, this sample's time point label describes: about 28 days (+/-7) after the second vaccine dose. AZD1222 recipients with second doses at about 4 weeks or about 12 weeks were pooled, because spike-specific TCR depth and breadth did not differ between schedules. The vaccinee samples were drawn from two UK trials, COV001 and COV002, one of which was a single-blind randomized controlled phase 2/3 trial testing AZD1222 (ChAdOx1 nCoV-19) in healthy adults. For TCRbeta chain sequencing, PBMC samples from trial participants were taken at day 0 and at day 28 after the second dose. The CDR1 and CDR2 encoded by the germline V gene are SGHRS and YFSETQ. Between the V and J ends, shortened by 4 bases and 5 bases respectively, the junction contains 4 bases. Counted from cysteine to phenylalanine, this CDR3 has 11 amino acids. Only the CDR3 region is kept as DNA, spanning 33 bases read in frame from base 1.

Notes on this clone: What antigen it recognizes has not been identified. One base away there is no much larger clone; base qualities are not given.

The starting material was peripheral blood, obtained 28 days after the second AZD1222 dose. This receptor was obtained from an adult who received the AZD1222 COVID-19 vaccine. The sequence links TRBV5-1 to TRBJ2-1; no D segment can be confidently identified. The DNA sequence follows: TGCGCCAGCAGCGTAAACAATGAGCAGTTCTTC. It translates as CASSVNNEQFF.